Listed below are T cell receptor beta chains from one sample, sequenced in a study of blood T cell repertoires in COVID-19. Sequencing used immunoSEQ multiplex PCR; TCRdb keeps in-frame clones, though not all of them. The sample contains hundreds of thousands of clones, roughly 89% of which appear only once. The source material was peripheral blood. The receptors were sampled from a man aged 18 to 29 with COVID-19, enrolled during active disease. The CDR3 runs from the conserved cysteine through the conserved F or W. The order of the fields is clone size, V gene, J gene, D gene, CDR3 protein, CDR3 DNA. The D gene is left open where the match is weak. Expanded clones get a size class; other rows say once, few or many, or leave the size out.

abundance: NA
v_gene: TRBV9
j_gene: TRBJ2-7
d_gene: NA
CDR3aa: CASSVDGGDTYEQYF
CDR3nt: TGTGCCAGCAGCGTAGATGGCGGAGATACCTACGAGCAGTACTTC

abundance: NA
v_gene: TRBV13
j_gene: TRBJ2-5
d_gene: TRBD2
CDR3aa: CASSLWSGGGRETQYF
CDR3nt: TGTGCCAGCAGCTTATGGAGCGGGGGGGGGCGAGAGACCCAGTACTTC

abundance: once
v_gene: TRBV2
j_gene: TRBJ1-1
d_gene: TRBD1
CDR3aa: CASSEIGGGVTEAFF
CDR3nt: TGTGCCAGCAGTGAAATTGGAGGGGGCGTCACTGAAGCTTTCTTT

abundance: NA
v_gene: TRBV5-1
j_gene: TRBJ2-2
d_gene: TRBD1
CDR3aa: CASSRNQGAGTGELFF
CDR3nt: TGCGCCAGCAGCCGCAACCAGGGGGCCGGCACCGGGGAGCTGTTTTTT

abundance: NA
v_gene: TRBV25-1
j_gene: TRBJ2-6
d_gene: NA
CDR3aa: CASSERAGIQTGANVLTF
CDR3nt: TGTGCCAGCAGTGAAAGAGCCGGGATCCAGACTGGGGCCAACGTCCTGACTTTC

abundance: NA
v_gene: TRBV7-6
j_gene: TRBJ2-3
d_gene: TRBD1
CDR3aa: CASSSVGQDYTDTQYF
CDR3nt: TGTGCCAGCAGCTCCGTGGGACAGGACTACACAGATACGCAGTATTTT

abundance: NA
v_gene: TRBV7-2
j_gene: TRBJ2-1
d_gene: NA
CDR3aa: CASSPSASSYNEQFF
CDR3nt: TGTGCCAGCAGCCCTAGCGCAAGCTCCTACAATGAGCAGTTCTTC

abundance: once
v_gene: TRBV5-4
j_gene: TRBJ1-2
d_gene: TRBD1
CDR3aa: CASSRTGEGYTF
CDR3nt: TGTGCCAGCAGTCGGACAGGGGAAGGCTACACCTTC

abundance: NA
v_gene: TRBV6-5
j_gene: TRBJ2-3
d_gene: NA
CDR3aa: CASRGPATDTQYF
CDR3nt: TGTGCCAGCAGGGGGCCTGCGACGGATACGCAGTATTTT

abundance: NA
v_gene: TRBV9
j_gene: TRBJ2-1
d_gene: NA
CDR3aa: CASSRSGTKDNEQFF
CDR3nt: TGTGCCAGCAGCAGAAGTGGGACAAAGGACAATGAGCAGTTCTTC

abundance: NA
v_gene: TRBV10-3
j_gene: TRBJ1-1
d_gene: NA
CDR3aa: CAMRTVNTEAFF
CDR3nt: TGTGCCATGAGGACAGTGAACACTGAAGCTTTCTTT

abundance: NA
v_gene: TRBV5-1
j_gene: TRBJ2-7
d_gene: NA
CDR3aa: CASSLTRAGYGSYEQYF
CDR3nt: TGCGCCAGCAGCTTAACTCGTGCGGGGTACGGATCCTACGAGCAGTACTTC

abundance: NA
v_gene: TRBV4-1
j_gene: TRBJ1-5
d_gene: TRBD1
CDR3aa: CASSQDGTGMQPQHF
CDR3nt: TGCGCCAGCAGCCAAGACGGGACAGGGATGCAGCCCCAGCATTTT

abundance: NA
v_gene: TRBV3-1/TRBV3-2
j_gene: TRBJ2-1
d_gene: TRBD2
CDR3aa: CASSPLVAGRGEQFF
CDR3nt: TGTGCCAGCAGCCCTTTGGTAGCGGGGCGGGGTGAGCAGTTCTTC

abundance: NA
v_gene: TRBV2
j_gene: TRBJ1-4
d_gene: TRBD1
CDR3aa: CASRTGGYSEKLFF
CDR3nt: TGTGCCAGCAGGACAGGGGGCTATAGTGAAAAACTGTTTTTT

abundance: NA
v_gene: TRBV5-1
j_gene: TRBJ2-5
d_gene: NA
CDR3aa: CASSPSTSQETQYF
CDR3nt: TGCGCCAGCAGCCCCTCGACTAGTCAAGAGACCCAGTACTTC

abundance: NA
v_gene: TRBV4-1
j_gene: TRBJ1-1
d_gene: NA
CDR3aa: CASSRKELETEAFF
CDR3nt: TGCGCCAGCAGCCGAAAGGAGTTGGAAACTGAAGCTTTCTTT

abundance: NA
v_gene: TRBV2
j_gene: TRBJ1-4
d_gene: NA
CDR3aa: CASKIIATNEKLFF
CDR3nt: TGTGCCAGCAAAATCATTGCAACTAATGAAAAACTGTTTTTT

abundance: NA
v_gene: TRBV5-4
j_gene: TRBJ1-4
d_gene: NA
CDR3aa: CASSWGVTNEKLFF
CDR3nt: TGTGCCAGCAGCTGGGGGGTAACTAATGAAAAACTGTTTTTT

abundance: NA
v_gene: TRBV10-2
j_gene: TRBJ1-5
d_gene: TRBD1
CDR3aa: CASSARGGSAQPQHF
CDR3nt: TGCGCCAGCAGTGCGAGAGGGGGCTCAGCTCAGCCCCAGCATTTT

abundance: NA
v_gene: TRBV2
j_gene: TRBJ2-7
d_gene: TRBD2
CDR3aa: CASSDGLAASYEQYF
CDR3nt: TGTGCCAGCAGCGATGGCCTAGCGGCCTCCTACGAGCAGTACTTC

abundance: NA
v_gene: TRBV19
j_gene: TRBJ2-2
d_gene: TRBD1
CDR3aa: CASSIDPLRTGIFTGELFF
CDR3nt: TGTGCCAGTAGTATAGATCCCTTAAGGACAGGGATCTTCACCGGGGAGCTGTTTTTT

abundance: NA
v_gene: TRBV7-2
j_gene: TRBJ2-3
d_gene: TRBD1
CDR3aa: CASSLTGGKDTQYF
CDR3nt: TGTGCCAGCAGCTTGACAGGGGGCAAAGATACGCAGTATTTT